This entry describes one T cell receptor (beta chain). The data derive from a study of blood T cell repertoires in COVID-19. Study overall: Spain, Italy and the United States supplied samples that represented acute and convalescent COVID-19. PBMCs, B-cell-depleted T cells, or T cells were the source of the cDNA or gDNA that made up the material.

Looked up from germline, CDR1 is SQVTM and CDR2 is ANQGSEA. The CDR3 is 16 residues long. With 3 bases removed from V and 1 base from J, the gap between germline ends came to 18 bases. Original data processing: Scientists estimated how many nucleated cells there were by amplifying reference gene primers. Assay used: immunoSEQ multiplex PCR; TCRdb lists only in-frame clones, some missing. The D gene and trimming were derived from the DNA, and the V and J assignments and clone size from that table. This sample has some 350,000 clones, with about 90% found just once. The chain links TRBV29-1 to TRBJ1-2, with D perhaps TRBD1 (5 bases). The clonotype comes from a woman aged 18-30 years who had recovered from COVID-19. The source material was peripheral blood. The CDR3 reads CSVDPRPGGNNYGYTF. The CDR3 bases are TGCAGCGTTGATCCCCGGCCGGGGGGGAATAACTATGGCTACACCTTC.